One sample yielded the 9 T cell receptor beta chains listed below, sequenced in a study of early T cells in non-severe SARS-CoV-2 infection. TCRdb re-called the 5' RACE reads with MiXCR, one entry per CDR3 protein. The sample consists of 50,000 to 70,000 distinct CDR3 sequences, under 15% of them appearing once. The sequenced material came from whole blood. The receptors were sampled from an adult who was a healthcare worker with PCR-confirmed SARS-CoV-2 infection or an uninfected control (not recorded which).

In its sample, this clonotype was seen many times. The CDR3 nucleotides read TGTGCCAGTAGTATTGAGGTTAGCAATCAGCCCCAGCATTTT. Protein: CASSIEVSNQPQHF. The rearrangement uses TRBV19 and TRBJ1-5; D call uncertain. V was shortened by 3 bases and J by 0 bases, with 6 bases between the two germline ends. The germline V gene encodes CDR1 LNHDA and CDR2 SQIVND (reference sequence). The CDR3 spans 14 residues.

This clonotype was counted ten times or more. This chain joins TRBV5-1 and TRBJ2-3; D ambiguous. The CDR3 runs 15 residues. V was trimmed by 1 base and J by 0 bases, leaving 9 bases between them. Germline V lookup: CDR1 SGHRS, CDR2 YFSETQ. CDR3: CASSLRGASTDTQYF. DNA for the CDR3: TGCGCCAGCAGCTTGCGCGGAGCCAGCACAGATACGCAGTATTTT. The complete variable domain, with remaining parts taken from reference TRBV5-1 and TRBJ2-3, reads KAGVTQTPRYLIKTRGQQVTLSCSPISGHRSVSWYQQTPGQGLQFLFEYFSETQRNKGNFPGRFSGRQFSNSRSEMNVSTLELGDSALYLCASSLRGASTDTQYFGPGTRLTVL.

In its sample, this clonotype was seen many times. V and J are TRBV13 and TRBJ2-1; D is undetermined. Germline CDR1 is PRHDT and CDR2 is FYEKMQ (reference sequence). Trimming cost V 5 bases and J 5 bases, with 4 bases left between them. CDR3 size: 11 residues. CDR3 residues: CASSRHNEQFF. The DNA of the CDR3 is TGTGCCAGCAGCCGCCACAATGAGCAGTTCTTC.

This clonotype was picked up many times. DNA of the CDR3: TGTGCCAGCTCACTGGGGACAGAGGAAAACATTCAGTACTTC. It translates to CASSLGTEENIQYF. The V call is TRBV18, the J call TRBJ2-4, with TRBD1 matching 7 bases. CDR1 KGHSH and CDR2 LQKENI come from the germline V gene. The J segment lost 5 bases and the V segment lost 4 bases, leaving 5 bases of the junction unmatched. This CDR3 region has 14 residues.

This clonotype occurred many times. This chain's CDR3 is CSVIGGGLRETQYF. CDR3 in DNA: TGCAGTGTTATCGGGGGGGGACTGCGGGAGACCCAGTACTTC. The chain links TRBV20-1 to TRBJ2-5, with TRBD2 identical over 8 bases. Per the germline V gene, CDR1 is DFQATT and CDR2 is SNEGSKA (reference sequence). V lost 7 bases to trimming and J lost 5 bases; unmatched junction nucleotides: 12. The CDR3 contains 14 residues.

In regard to this clonotype: A much larger clone differs from this one at a single base, so this may be a read error. The V call is TRBV28, the J call TRBJ1-5, with 10 bases that match TRBD1. Germline lookup yields CDR1 MDHEN and CDR2 SYDVKM. CDR3 size: 15 residues. CDR3 loop: CARSSAGTGDQPQHF. In DNA, the CDR3 is TGTGCCAGAAGTTCAGCCGGGACAGGGGACCAGCCCCAGCATTTT.

The V gene is TRBV5-4, the J gene TRBJ2-2, with 7 bases fitting TRBD1. There are 16 residues in the CDR3. V gave up 1 base and J gave up 3 bases; unmatched junction bases: 6. Germline CDR1 SGHNT, CDR2 YYREEE (reference sequence). CDR3 DNA: TGTGCCAGCAGCTTGCGTGGCCAGGGGGACACCGGGGAGCTGTTTTTT. Its translation: CASSLRGQGDTGELFF.

This clonotype was counted at least ten times. The chain carries TRBV30 and TRBJ2-2, with TRBD1 identical over 9 bases. With 0 bases clipped from V and 3 bases from J, the junction kept 2 bases outside the gene matches. From germline, CDR1 is GTSNPN and CDR2 SVGIG (reference sequence). The CDR3 is 15 residues long. CDR3 nucleotides: TGTGCCTGGAGTGTAGGGGACAGGGACACCGGGGAGCTGTTTTTT. This gives the protein CAWSVGDRDTGELFF.

This clonotype was seen many times. This chain joins TRBV18 and TRBJ1-1; 8 bases are a match to TRBD1. CDR3 length: 13 amino acids. Trimming removed 6 bases from V and 4 bases from J; junction bases left unmatched: 4. CDR1 KGHSH and CDR2 LQKENI come from the germline V gene. CDR3 in amino acids: CASSRTGFTEAFF. The CDR3 DNA is TGTGCCAGCTCGCGGACAGGGTTCACTGAAGCTTTCTTT.